The text below deals with one T cell receptor (beta chain). The antigen is undetermined. Trimming shortened V by 4 bases and J by 1 base, and 19 bases separated the two germline ends. Germline V gene sequence: CDR1 MNHEY, CDR2 SMNVEV (reference sequence). The CDR3 has 17 amino acids. Repertoires were generated with immunoSEQ multiplex PCR, while TCRdb's copy carries only in-frame clones and drops some. The sample yields 70,000 to 90,000 clones, roughly nine tenths seen once. These data are taken from a study of OX40 agonist ivuxolimab in advanced cancers. About the research overall: Ivuxolimab, an agonistic anti-OX40 (CD134) antibody, was given to patients. Partial responses were recorded for three patients, including one with hepatocellular carcinoma and two with cutaneous melanoma. Under the entry rules, prior anti-PD-1, anti-PD-L1 or anti-CTLA-4 therapy was allowed, and about 40% had some.

The study's findings and limits: Researchers report that CD8+ T cells had, on average, more expanded clones than CD4+.

Sample: CD4+ or CD8+ T cells sorted from blood, taken in a trial of the OX40 agonist ivuxolimab. This sequence joins TRBV27 and TRBJ1-2, with D possibly TRBD1 on 6 matching bases. The TCR originated in an adult with an advanced solid tumor such as melanoma, head and neck, liver or kidney cancer. The CDR3 DNA reads TGTGCCAGCAGTTATGGGGGCGGAGGTCTCCTTAACTATGGCTACACCTTC. Its translation: CASSYGGGGLLNYGYTF.